This record concerns one T cell receptor beta chain sequence. The antigen is undetermined. The data were obtained in a study of T cell responses to AZD1222 COVID-19 vaccine. General study results and limits: White British donors predominated, females outnumbered males, and clonal diversity was possibly underestimated. With two AZD1222 doses given, Spike-specific TCR breadth and depth both rose. Close to half of all spike-specific TCRs reportedly target regions of the variants that are unmutated.

TCRdb's copy holds only in-frame clones and misses some; the assay was immunoSEQ multiplex PCR. The table shows roughly 93,000 clones, with about nine tenths occurring only once. The ends were cut back, 3 bases at V and 4 bases at J, with 13 bases in the middle. The CDR3 has 14 residues. Germline CDR1 is SGHRS and CDR2 is YFSETQ. The material sequenced was peripheral blood, taken on day 0 of MenACWY control vaccination. V is TRBV5-1 and J is TRBJ2-5, with D possibly being TRBD2 (7 bases). The clonotype originates from an adult in good health. CDR3 sequence (DNA): TGCGCCAGCAGCTCTGGGGGGGCCGGAGAGACCCAGTACTTC. This translates into CASSSGGAGETQYF.